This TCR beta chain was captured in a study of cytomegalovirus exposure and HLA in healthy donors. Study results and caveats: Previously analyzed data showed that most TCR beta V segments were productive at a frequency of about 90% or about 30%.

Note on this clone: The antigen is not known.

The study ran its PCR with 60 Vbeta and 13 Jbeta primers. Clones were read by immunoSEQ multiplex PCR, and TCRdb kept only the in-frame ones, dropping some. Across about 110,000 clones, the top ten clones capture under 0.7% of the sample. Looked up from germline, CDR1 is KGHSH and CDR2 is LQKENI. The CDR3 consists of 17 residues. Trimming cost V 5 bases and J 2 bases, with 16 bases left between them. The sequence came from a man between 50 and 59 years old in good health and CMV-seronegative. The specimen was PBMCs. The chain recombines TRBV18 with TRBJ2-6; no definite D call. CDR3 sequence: CASSEQWATTGANVLTF. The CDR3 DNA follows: TGTGCCAGCTCAGAGCAATGGGCTACCACTGGGGCCAACGTCCTGACTTTC. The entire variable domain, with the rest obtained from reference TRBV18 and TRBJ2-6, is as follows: NAGVMQNPRHLVRRRGQEARLRCSPMKGHSHVYWYRQLPEEGLKFMVYLQKENIIDESGMPKERFSAEFPKEGPSILRIQQVVRGDSAAYFCASSEQWATTGANVLTFGAGSRLTVL.